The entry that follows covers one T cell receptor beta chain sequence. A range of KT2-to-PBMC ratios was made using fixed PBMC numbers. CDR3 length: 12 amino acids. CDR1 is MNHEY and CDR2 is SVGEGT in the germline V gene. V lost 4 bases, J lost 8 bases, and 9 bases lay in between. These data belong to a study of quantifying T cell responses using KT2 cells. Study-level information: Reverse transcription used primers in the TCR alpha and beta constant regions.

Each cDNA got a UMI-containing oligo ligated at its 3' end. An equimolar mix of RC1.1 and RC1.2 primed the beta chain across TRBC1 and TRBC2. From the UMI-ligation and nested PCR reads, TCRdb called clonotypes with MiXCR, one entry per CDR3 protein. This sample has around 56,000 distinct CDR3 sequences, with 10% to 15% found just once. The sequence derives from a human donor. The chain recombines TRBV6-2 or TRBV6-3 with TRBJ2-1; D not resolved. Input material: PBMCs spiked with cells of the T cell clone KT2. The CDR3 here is CASSSPAHEQFF. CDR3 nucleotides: TGTGCCAGCAGTTCCCCTGCCCATGAGCAGTTCTTC.